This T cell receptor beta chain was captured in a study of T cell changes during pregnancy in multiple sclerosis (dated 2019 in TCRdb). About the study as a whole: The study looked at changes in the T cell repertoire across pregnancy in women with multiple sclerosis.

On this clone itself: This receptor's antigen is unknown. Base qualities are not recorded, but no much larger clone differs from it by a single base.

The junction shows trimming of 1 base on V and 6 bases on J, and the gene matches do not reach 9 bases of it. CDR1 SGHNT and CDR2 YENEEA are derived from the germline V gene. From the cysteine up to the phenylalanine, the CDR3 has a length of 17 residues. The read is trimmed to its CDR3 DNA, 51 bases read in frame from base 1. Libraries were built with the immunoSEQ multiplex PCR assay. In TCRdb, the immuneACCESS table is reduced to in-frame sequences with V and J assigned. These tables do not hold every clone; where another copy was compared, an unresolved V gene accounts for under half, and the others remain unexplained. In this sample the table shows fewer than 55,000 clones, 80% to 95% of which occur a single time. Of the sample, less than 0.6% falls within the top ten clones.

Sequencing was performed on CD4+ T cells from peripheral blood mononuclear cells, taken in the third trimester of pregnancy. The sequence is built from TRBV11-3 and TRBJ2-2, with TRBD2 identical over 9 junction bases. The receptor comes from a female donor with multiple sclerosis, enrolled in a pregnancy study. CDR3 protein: CASSLGSGGPRPGELFF. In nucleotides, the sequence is TGTGCCAGCAGCTTAGGTAGCGGGGGCCCGCGTCCCGGGGAGCTGTTTTTT.